The 4 T cell receptor beta chains in this list originate from one sample, sequenced in a study of blood T cell repertoires in COVID-19. Assay used: immunoSEQ multiplex PCR; TCRdb lists only in-frame clones, some missing. The table has about 25,000 clones, around 90% seen once; the top ten hold just under 5%. The sequenced material came from peripheral blood. Receptor source: a man in his 70s with active COVID-19.

The CDR3 sequence is CASSQVDNSGNTIYF. The DNA for the CDR3 is TGCGCCAGCAGCCAAGTCGACAACTCTGGAAACACCATATATTTT. This chain connects TRBV4-1 to TRBJ1-3; D gene uncertain. The CDR3 consists of 15 residues. Germline V gene lookup returns CDR1 MGHRA and CDR2 YSYEKL. Trimming pared 1 base from V and 0 bases from J, leaving 7 bases between.

The chain combines TRBV29-1 with TRBJ2-1, with D possibly being TRBD2 (6 bases). The V gene lost 1 base and the J gene lost 8 bases, with 9 bases spanning the gap. This CDR3 spans 12 amino acids. Germline assignment: CDR1 SQVTM and CDR2 ANQGSEA. CDR3 amino acids: CSVEVWGDEQFF. Written as DNA, the CDR3 is TGCAGCGTTGAAGTCTGGGGGGATGAGCAGTTCTTC.

This clone occurred once. V gene TRBV7-8 combines with J gene TRBJ1-5; D gene unclear. The CDR3 loop spans 15 amino acids. Trimming stripped 5 bases from V and 0 bases from J, with 11 bases between. Germline V gives CDR1 SGHVS, CDR2 FQNEAQ. CDR3 nucleotides: TGTGCCAGCAGCCCACGGAGGAATAGCAATCAGCCCCAGCATTTT. Translating gives CASSPRRNSNQPQHF.

J is TRBJ2-3 and V is TRBV2; 13 nucleotides align to TRBD2. V gave up 6 bases and J gave up 4 bases; unmatched junction bases: 7. Germline-derived CDR1 and CDR2 are SNHLY and FYNNEI. The CDR3 has 16 amino acids. CDR3 loop: CASRRTSGGGSDTQYF. DNA for the CDR3: TGTGCCAGCAGACGGACTAGCGGGGGCGGTTCAGATACGCAGTATTTT.